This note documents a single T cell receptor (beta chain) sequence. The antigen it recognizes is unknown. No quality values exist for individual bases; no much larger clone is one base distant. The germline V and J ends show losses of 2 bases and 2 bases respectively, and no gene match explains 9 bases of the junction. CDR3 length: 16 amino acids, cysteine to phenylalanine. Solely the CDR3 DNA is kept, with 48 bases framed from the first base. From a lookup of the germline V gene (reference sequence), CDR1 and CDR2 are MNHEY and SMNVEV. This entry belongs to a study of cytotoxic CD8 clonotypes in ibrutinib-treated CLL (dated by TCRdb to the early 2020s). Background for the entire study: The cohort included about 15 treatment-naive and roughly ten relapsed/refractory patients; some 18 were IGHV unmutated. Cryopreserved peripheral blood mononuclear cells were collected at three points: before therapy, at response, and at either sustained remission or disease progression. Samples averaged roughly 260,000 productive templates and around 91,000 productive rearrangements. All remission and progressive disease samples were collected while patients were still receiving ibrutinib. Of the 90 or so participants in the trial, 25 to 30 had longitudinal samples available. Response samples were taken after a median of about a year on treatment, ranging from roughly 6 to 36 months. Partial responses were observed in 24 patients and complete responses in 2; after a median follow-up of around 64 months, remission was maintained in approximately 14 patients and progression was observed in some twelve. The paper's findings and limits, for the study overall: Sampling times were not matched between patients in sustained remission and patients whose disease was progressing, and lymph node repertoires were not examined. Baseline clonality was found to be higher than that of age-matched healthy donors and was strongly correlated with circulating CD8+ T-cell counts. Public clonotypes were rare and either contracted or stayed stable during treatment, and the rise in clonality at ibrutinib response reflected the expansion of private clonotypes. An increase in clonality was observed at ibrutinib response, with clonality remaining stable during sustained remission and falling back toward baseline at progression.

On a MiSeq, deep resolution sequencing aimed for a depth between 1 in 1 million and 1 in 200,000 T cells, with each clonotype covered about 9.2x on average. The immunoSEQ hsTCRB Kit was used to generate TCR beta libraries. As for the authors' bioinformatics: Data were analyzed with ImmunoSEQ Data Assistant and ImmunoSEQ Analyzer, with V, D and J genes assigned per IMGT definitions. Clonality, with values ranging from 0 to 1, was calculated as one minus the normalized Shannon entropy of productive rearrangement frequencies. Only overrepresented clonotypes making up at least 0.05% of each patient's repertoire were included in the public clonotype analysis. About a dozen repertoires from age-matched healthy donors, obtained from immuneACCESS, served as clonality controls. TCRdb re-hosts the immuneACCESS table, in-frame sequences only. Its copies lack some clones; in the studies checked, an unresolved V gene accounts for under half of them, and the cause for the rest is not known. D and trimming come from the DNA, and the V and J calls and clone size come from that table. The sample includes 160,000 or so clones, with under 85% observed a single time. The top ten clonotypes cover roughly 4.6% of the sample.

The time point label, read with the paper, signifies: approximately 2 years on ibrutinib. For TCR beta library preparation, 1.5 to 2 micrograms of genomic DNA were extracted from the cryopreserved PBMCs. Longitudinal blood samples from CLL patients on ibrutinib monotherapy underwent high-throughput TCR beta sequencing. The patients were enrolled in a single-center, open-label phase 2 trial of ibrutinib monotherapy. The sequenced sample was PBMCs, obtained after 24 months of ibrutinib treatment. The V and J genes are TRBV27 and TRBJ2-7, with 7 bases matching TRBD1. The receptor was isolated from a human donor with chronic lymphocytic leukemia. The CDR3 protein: CASSLGFRQGPYEQYF. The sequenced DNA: TGTGCCAGCAGTTTAGGGTTCCGACAGGGACCCTACGAGCAGTACTTC.